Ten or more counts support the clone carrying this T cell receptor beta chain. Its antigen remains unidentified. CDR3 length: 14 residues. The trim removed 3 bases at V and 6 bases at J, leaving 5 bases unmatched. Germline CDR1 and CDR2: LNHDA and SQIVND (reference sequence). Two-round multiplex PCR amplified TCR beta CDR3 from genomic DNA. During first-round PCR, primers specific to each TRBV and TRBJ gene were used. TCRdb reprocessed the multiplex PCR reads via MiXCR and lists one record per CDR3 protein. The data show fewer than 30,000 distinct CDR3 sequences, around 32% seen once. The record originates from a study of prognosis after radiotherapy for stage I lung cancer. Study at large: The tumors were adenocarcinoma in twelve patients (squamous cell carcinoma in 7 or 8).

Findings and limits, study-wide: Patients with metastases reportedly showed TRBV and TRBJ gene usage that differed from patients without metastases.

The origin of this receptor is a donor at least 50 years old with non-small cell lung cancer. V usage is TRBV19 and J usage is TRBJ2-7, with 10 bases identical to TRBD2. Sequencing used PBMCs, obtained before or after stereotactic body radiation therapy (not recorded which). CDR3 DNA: TGTGCCAGTAGTATCTCAGCGGGAGGGATCGAGCAGTACTTC. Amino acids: CASSISAGGIEQYF.